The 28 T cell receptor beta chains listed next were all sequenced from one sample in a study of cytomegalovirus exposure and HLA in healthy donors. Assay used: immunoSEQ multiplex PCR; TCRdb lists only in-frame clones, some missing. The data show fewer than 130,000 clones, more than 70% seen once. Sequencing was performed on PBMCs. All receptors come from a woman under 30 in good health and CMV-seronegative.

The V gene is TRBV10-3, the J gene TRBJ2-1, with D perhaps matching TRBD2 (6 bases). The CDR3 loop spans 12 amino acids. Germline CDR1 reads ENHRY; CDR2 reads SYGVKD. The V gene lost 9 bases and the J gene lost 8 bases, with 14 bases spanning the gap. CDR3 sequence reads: CAIGTAGDEQFF. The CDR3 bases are TGTGCCATAGGGACTGCAGGCGATGAGCAGTTCTTC.

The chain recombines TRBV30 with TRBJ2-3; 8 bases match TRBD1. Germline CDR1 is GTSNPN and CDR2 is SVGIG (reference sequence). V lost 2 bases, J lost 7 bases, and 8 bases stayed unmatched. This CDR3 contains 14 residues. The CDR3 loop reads CAWSSGTGQNTQYF. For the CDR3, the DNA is TGTGCCTGGAGTTCCGGGACAGGCCAAAATACGCAGTATTTT.

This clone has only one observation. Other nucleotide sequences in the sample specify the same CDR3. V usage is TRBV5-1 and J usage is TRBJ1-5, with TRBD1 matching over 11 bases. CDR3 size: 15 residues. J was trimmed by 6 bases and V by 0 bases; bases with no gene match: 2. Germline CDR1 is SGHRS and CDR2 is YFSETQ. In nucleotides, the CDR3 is TGCGCCAGCAGCTTGGGGACAGGGGGCGGTCAGCCCCAGCATTTT. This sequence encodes CASSLGTGGGQPQHF.

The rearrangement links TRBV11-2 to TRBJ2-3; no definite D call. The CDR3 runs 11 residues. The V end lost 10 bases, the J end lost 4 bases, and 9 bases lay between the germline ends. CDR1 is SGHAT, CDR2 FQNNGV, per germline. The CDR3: CATSFSDTQYF. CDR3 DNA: TGTGCCACCTCCTTCTCAGATACGCAGTATTTT.

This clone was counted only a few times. DNA for the CDR3: TGTGCCAGCAGCTTCGTCTCAGGGGGGCAGGAGCAGTTCTTC. The encoded protein is CASSFVSGGQEQFF. The chain uses TRBV7-2 and TRBJ2-1, with a weak D call TRBD1 (7 bases). Germline assignment: CDR1 SGHTA and CDR2 FQGNSA. The CDR3 is 14 residues long. Trimming left V 3 bases short and J 10 bases short, with 16 bases between.

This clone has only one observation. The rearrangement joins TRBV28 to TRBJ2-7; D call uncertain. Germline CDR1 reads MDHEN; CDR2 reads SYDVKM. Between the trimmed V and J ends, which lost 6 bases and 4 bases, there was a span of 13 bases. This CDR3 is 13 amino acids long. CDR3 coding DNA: TGTGCCAGCAGCATACGCCTTGAGTACGAGCAGTACTTC. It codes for CASSIRLEYEQYF.

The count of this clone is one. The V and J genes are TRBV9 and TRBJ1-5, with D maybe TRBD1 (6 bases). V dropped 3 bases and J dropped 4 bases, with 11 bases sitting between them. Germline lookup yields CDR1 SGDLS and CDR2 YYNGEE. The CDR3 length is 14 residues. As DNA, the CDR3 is TGTGCCAGCAGCGCCCGGGACATTAATCAGCCCCAGCATTTT. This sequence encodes CASSARDINQPQHF.

CDR3: CASSIGSGLGTDTQYF. CDR3 in DNA: TGTGCCAGTAGTATTGGTTCGGGACTAGGCACAGATACGCAGTATTTT. This chain links TRBV19 with TRBJ2-3, with 8 nucleotides matching TRBD2. The V and J ends lost 3 bases and 1 base, in that order; junction bases with no gene match: 6. Looked up from germline, CDR1 is LNHDA and CDR2 is SQIVND (reference sequence). This CDR3 has 16 amino acids.

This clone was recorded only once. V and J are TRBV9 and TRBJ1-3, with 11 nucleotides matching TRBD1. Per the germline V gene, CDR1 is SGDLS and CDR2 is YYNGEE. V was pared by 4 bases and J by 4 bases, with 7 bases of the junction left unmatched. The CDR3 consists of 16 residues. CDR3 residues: CASSRGQGAWGNTIYF. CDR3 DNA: TGTGCCAGCAGCAGAGGACAGGGGGCATGGGGAAACACCATATATTTT.

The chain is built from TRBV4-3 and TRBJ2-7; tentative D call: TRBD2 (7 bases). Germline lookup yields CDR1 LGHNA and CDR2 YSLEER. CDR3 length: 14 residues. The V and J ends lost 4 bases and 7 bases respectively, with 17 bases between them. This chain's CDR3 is CASSPPGEGQEQYF. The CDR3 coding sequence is TGCGCCAGCAGCCCACCAGGGGAGGGCCAGGAGCAGTACTTC.

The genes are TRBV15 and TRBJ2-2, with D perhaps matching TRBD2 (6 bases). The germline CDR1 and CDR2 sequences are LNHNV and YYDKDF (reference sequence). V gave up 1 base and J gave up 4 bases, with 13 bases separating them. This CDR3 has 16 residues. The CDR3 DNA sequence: TGTGCCACCAGCAGAGGTGGGGAGGTGGTCACCGGGGAGCTGTTTTTT. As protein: CATSRGGEVVTGELFF.

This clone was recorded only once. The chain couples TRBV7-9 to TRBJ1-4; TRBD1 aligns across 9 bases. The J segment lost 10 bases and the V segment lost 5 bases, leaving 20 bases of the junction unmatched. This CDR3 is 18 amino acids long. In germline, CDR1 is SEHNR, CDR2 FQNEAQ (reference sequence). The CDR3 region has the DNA TGTGCCAGCAGCGAATCCCGATCAGGACAGGGGAAAGGGCGAAAACTGTTTTTT. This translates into CASSESRSGQGKGRKLFF. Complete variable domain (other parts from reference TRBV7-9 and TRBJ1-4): DTGVSQNPRHKITKRGQNVTFRCDPISEHNRLYWYRQTLGQGPEFLTYFQNEAQLEKSRLLSDRFSAERPKGSFSTLEIQRTEQGDSAMYLCASSESRSGQGKGRKLFFGSGTQLSVL.

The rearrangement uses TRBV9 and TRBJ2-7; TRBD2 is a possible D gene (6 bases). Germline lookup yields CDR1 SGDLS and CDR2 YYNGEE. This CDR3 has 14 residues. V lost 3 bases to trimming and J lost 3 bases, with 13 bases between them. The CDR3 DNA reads TGTGCCAGCAGCGCTACGGGGGATAACTACGAGCAGTACTTC. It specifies CASSATGDNYEQYF.

The CDR3: CASRGGGTDTQYF. The CDR3, as DNA: TGTGCCAGCAGGGGGGGTGGGACAGATACGCAGTATTTT. This rearrangement joins TRBV6-5 to TRBJ2-3; possibly TRBD2 for D (6 bases). CDR3 length: 13 residues. Germline V gene lookup returns CDR1 MNHEY and CDR2 SVGAGI. Trimming took off 6 bases at V and 3 bases at J, with 10 bases between the two ends.

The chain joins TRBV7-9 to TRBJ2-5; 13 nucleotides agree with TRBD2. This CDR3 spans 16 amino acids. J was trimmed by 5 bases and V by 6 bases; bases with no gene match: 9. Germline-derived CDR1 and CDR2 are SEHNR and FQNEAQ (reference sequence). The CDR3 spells CASRHGLAGAYETQYF. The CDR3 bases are TGTGCCAGCAGGCACGGACTAGCGGGAGCGTATGAGACCCAGTACTTC. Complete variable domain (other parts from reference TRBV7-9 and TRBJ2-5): DTGVSQNPRHKITKRGQNVTFRCDPISEHNRLYWYRQTLGQGPEFLTYFQNEAQLEKSRLLSDRFSAERPKGSFSTLEIQRTEQGDSAMYLCASRHGLAGAYETQYFGPGTRLLVL.

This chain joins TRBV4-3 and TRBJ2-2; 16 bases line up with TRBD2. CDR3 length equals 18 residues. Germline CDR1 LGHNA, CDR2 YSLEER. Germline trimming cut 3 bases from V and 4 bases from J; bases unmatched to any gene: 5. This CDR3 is CASSQGLAGGPGTGELFF. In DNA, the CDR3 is TGCGCCAGCAGCCAGGGACTAGCGGGAGGGCCGGGCACCGGGGAGCTGTTTTTT.

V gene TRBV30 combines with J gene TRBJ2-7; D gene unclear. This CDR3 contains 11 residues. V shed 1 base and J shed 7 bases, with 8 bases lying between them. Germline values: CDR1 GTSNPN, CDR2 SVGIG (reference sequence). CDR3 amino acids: CAWSELSEQYF. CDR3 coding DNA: TGTGCCTGGAGTGAATTGAGTGAGCAGTACTTC.

The CDR3 protein is CASSPQGGEDTEAFF. The CDR3 DNA follows: TGTGCCAGCAGTCCTCAAGGAGGGGAGGACACTGAAGCTTTCTTT. The rearrangement joins TRBV6-4 to TRBJ1-1, with a possible D match to TRBD1 (5 bases). The CDR3 has 15 amino acids. Germline lookup yields CDR1 MRHNA and CDR2 SNTAGT. V gave up 5 bases and J gave up 3 bases, with 16 bases separating them.

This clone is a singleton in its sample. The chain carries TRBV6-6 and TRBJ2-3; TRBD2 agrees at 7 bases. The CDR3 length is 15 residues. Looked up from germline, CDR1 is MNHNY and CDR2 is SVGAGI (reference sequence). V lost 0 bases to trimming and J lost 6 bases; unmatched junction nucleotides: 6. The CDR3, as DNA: TGTGCCAGCAGTTACTCGGCGGGAGTAAGCGATACGCAGTATTTT. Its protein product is CASSYSAGVSDTQYF.

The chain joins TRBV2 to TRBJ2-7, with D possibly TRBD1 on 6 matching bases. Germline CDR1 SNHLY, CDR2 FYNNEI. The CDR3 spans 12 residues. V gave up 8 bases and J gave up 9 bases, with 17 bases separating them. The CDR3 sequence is CASGYTGFWQYF. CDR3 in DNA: TGTGCCAGCGGTTATACAGGGTTTTGGCAGTACTTC.

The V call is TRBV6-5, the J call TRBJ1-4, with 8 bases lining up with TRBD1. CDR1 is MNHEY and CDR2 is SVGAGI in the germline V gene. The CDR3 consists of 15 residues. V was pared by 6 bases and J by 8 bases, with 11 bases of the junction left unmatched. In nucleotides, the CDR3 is TGTGCCAGCAGAACCCGAGACAGGGGTCGGGAAAAACTGTTTTTT. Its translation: CASRTRDRGREKLFF.

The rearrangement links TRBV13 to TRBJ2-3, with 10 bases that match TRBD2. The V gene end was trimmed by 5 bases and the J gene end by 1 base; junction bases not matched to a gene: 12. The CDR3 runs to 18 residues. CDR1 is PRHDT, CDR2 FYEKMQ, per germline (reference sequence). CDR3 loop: CASSQPRGGTSGTDTQYF. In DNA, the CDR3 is TGTGCCAGCAGCCAACCCCGAGGTGGGACTAGCGGCACAGATACGCAGTATTTT.

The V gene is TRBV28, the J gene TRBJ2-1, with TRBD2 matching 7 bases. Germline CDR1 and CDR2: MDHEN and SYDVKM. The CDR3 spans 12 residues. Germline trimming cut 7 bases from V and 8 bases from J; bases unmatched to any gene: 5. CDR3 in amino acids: CASINLADEQFF. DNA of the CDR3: TGTGCCAGCATTAACCTAGCGGATGAGCAGTTCTTC. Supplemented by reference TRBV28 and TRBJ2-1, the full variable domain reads DVKVTQSSRYLVKRTGEKVFLECVQDMDHENMFWYRQDPGLGLRLIYFSYDVKMKEKGDIPEGYSVSREKKERFSLILESASTNQTSMYLCASINLADEQFFGPGTRLTVL.

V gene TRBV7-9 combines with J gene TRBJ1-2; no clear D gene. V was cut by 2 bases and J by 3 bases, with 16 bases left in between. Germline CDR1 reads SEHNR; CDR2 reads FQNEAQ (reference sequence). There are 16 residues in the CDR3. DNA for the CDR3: TGTGCCAGCAGCTTACTGTCGACGGCGGATCACTATGGCTACACCTTC. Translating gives CASSLLSTADHYGYTF. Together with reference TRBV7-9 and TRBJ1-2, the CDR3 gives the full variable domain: DTGVSQNPRHKITKRGQNVTFRCDPISEHNRLYWYRQTLGQGPEFLTYFQNEAQLEKSRLLSDRFSAERPKGSFSTLEIQRTEQGDSAMYLCASSLLSTADHYGYTFGSGTRLTVV.

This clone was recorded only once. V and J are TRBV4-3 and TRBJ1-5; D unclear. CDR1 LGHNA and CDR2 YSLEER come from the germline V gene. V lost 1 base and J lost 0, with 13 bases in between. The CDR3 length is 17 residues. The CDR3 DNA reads TGCGCCAGCAGCCAAGGTGCGGGGATCGATAGCAATCAGCCCCAGCATTTT. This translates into CASSQGAGIDSNQPQHF.

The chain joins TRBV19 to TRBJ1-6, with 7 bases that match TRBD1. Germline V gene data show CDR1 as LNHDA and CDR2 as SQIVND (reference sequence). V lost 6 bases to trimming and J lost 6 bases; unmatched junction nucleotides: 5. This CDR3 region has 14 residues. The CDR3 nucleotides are TGTGCCAGTAGACCGGGACAGACTAATTCACCCCTCCACTTT. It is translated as CASRPGQTNSPLHF.

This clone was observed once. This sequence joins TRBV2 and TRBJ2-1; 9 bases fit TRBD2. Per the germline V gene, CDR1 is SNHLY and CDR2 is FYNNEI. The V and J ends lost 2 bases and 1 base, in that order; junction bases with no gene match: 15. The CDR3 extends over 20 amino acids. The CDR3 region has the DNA TGTGCCAGCAGTGAACCCCAGGTGCCTAGCGGGGTTCCATCCTACAATGAGCAGTTCTTC. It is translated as CASSEPQVPSGVPSYNEQFF. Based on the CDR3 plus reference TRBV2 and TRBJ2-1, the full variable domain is EPEVTQTPSHQVTQMGQEVILRCVPISNHLYFYWYRQILGQKVEFLVSFYNNEISEKSEIFDDQFSVERPDGSNFTLKIRSTKLEDSAMYFCASSEPQVPSGVPSYNEQFFGPGTRLTVL.

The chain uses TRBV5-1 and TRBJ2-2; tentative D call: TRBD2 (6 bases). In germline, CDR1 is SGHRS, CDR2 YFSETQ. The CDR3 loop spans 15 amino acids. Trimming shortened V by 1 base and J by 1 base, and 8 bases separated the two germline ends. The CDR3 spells CASSLSSGNTGELFF. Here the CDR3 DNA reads TGCGCCAGCAGCTTGAGTAGCGGGAACACCGGGGAGCTGTTTTTT.